This TCR beta chain comes out of a study of blood T cells in healthy people across ages (dated by TCRdb to the mid-2010s). Regarding the complete study: In model experiments, template switching captured about one uniquely barcoded TCR beta cDNA molecule for every two T cells. Using deep sequencing normalized with unique cDNA molecular identifiers, the study measured how TCR beta repertoire diversity changes with age. Four age groups were formed from the donors: young (average 16 years), middle-aged (around 41), aged (about 68) and long-lived (82). Donors of different ages were randomly distributed across sequencing lanes to avoid experimental bias. Using the same blood draw, the study looked at two additional independent replicas of 1 million unique cDNA reads for two donors, one aged 18 to 30 and the other aged 80 or older. What the work shows at the level of the full study, not this receptor alone: Observed TCR beta diversity per million T cells fell roughly linearly with age, and a significant reduction was already apparent by age around 40. The long-lived group showed more naive CD4+ T cells, fewer expanded clones and increased TCR diversity than the aged group, suggesting age selection. Because donor CMV infection status was unknown, age-related changes in expanded clonotypes were potentially confounded. Estimates of total diversity from one million sequenced T cells were regarded as lower bounds and underestimates. Because profiling used bulk unsorted PBMCs, naive and antigen-experienced compartments could not be compared conclusively. A strong correlation was found between observed TCR beta diversity and the percentage of naive T cells measured by flow cytometry.

Reading from cysteine to phenylalanine, the CDR3 counts 14 amino acids. Solely the CDR3 DNA is kept, with 42 bases framed from the first base. The germline V gene gives CDR1 as SGHTA and CDR2 as FQGNSA. V gives up 1 base and J gives up 4 bases, and the segment between their germline ends measures 10 bases. Donors were a few dozen systemically healthy Caucasian individuals from Russia aged about 6 to 100 years. Roughly 10 milliliters of peripheral blood were collected from each donor into EDTA-treated Vacutainer tubes. Ficoll-Paque density-gradient centrifugation was used to isolate PBMCs, with at least 6 million obtained per sample. Total RNA was extracted from PBMCs with Trizol reagent, with at least 6 micrograms obtained per sample. Naive CD45RAhigh/CD27high T cell percentages were measured by flow cytometry on a PBMC aliquot from every donor. This clonotype was detected a few times. This clone's antigen is unknown. It has no much larger one-base neighbor in the sample; base qualities were not kept.

Library prep was done by 5' RACE. A second PCR of roughly 6 to 11 cycles was run with a J-beta primer mix and a sample-barcoded 5' primer. A unique molecular identifier was introduced onto each TCR beta cDNA molecule by a template-switch 5' adaptor carrying 12 random nucleotides. At least 2.5 million CDR3-containing paired-end reads were obtained from each sample. The Mint cDNA synthesis kit, primed by a TRBC-specific oligonucleotide, was used to synthesize first-strand cDNA from all RNA. Following uracil-DNA glycosylase treatment, a first 18-cycle PCR with universal primers M1SS and BC2_uni_R was performed on all cDNA. From the authors' description of their analysis: For normalization, 1 million high-quality reads, each with a distinct molecular identifier, were randomly selected from each sample. Instead of being binned into consensus sequences, reads with shared molecular identifiers were discarded. MiTCR, run with a Q25 quality threshold and the strictest error-elimination algorithm, handled CDR3 identification, clonotype clustering and error correction. A nonparametric unseen species model with Euler transformation was used to estimate a lower bound on total TCR beta diversity. Through fastp at Q25 and MiXCR, TCRdb rebuilt clones from the public reads, retaining in-frame beta chains. CDR3 protein sequences are deduplicated, and each keeps its most common genes and DNA. In this record, the V and J calls reflect TCRdb's handling and not the investigators' own analysis. In this sample the table shows 1.8 million or so distinct CDR3 sequences, around 42% of which occur a single time. More than 20% of the sample is in the top ten clones.

The receptor chain draws on TRBV7-2 and TRBJ1-2, with a weak D call of TRBD1 (5 bases match). Source material: blood. This receptor was identified in a human donor in good health. The CDR3 in this case is CASSLGQPRYGYTF. The bases read TGTGCCAGCAGCTTAGGACAGCCTCGCTATGGCTACACCTTC.